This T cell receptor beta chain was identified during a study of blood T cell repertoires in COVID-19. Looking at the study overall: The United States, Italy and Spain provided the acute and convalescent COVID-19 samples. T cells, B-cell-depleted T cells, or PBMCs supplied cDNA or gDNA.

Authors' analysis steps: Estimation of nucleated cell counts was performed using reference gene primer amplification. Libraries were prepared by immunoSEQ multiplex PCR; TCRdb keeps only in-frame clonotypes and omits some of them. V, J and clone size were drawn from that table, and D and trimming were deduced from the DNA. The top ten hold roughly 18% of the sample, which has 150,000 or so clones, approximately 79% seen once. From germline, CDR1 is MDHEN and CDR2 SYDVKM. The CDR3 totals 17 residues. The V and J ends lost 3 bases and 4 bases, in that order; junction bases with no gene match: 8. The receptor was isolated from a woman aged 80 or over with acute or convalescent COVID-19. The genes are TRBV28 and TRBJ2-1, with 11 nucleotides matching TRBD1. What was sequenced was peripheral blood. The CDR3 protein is CASSFHPGQGVYNEQFF. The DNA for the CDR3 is TGTGCCAGCAGTTTTCATCCGGGACAGGGGGTTTACAATGAGCAGTTCTTC.